The 12 T cell receptor beta chains listed next were all sequenced from one sample in a study of cytomegalovirus exposure and HLA in healthy donors. PCR employed 60 Vbeta and 13 Jbeta primers. Sequenced by immunoSEQ multiplex PCR; TCRdb stores in-frame clones only, minus some. The sample records 120,000 or so clones, less than 85% being singletons. The material sequenced was PBMCs. The source of these receptors is a man aged 30 to 39 in good health and CMV-seropositive.

In its sample, this clone was seen a few times. The rearrangement joins TRBV7-8 to TRBJ2-5; tentatively, D is TRBD1 (5 bases). The V gene's germline CDR1 is SGHVS and CDR2 FQNEAQ. V lost 1 base to trimming and J lost 5 bases, with 11 bases between them. The CDR3 totals 14 residues. This CDR3 is CASSLEIAGETQYF. DNA of the CDR3: TGTGCCAGCAGCTTAGAGATTGCAGGGGAGACCCAGTACTTC. Drawing the rest from reference TRBV7-8 and TRBJ2-5, the complete variable domain is GAGVSQSPRYKVAKRGQDVALRCDPISGHVSLFWYQQALGQGPEFLTYFQNEAQLDKSGLPSDRFFAERPEGSVSTLKIQRTQQEDSAVYLCASSLEIAGETQYFGPGTRLLVL.

This clone has a single count. The chain uses TRBV4-3 and TRBJ1-2; tentative D call: TRBD1 (6 bases). The length of the CDR3 is 15 residues. Germline V gives CDR1 LGHNA, CDR2 YSLEER. The germline V and J ends were trimmed by 4 bases and 3 bases, with 15 bases remaining between them. CDR3 DNA: TGCGCCAGCAGCCCAGCGACAGGTGCTGACTATGGCTACACCTTC. Residues: CASSPATGADYGYTF.

The genes are TRBV19 and TRBJ2-3, with 7 positions matching TRBD2. The CDR3 contains 13 residues. Germline V CDR1 and CDR2: LNHDA, SQIVND (reference sequence). Trimming removed 6 bases from V and 6 bases from J; junction bases left unmatched: 6. Here the CDR3 reads CASSSPGRDTQYF. The CDR3 DNA reads TGTGCCAGTAGCTCCCCCGGGAGGGATACGCAGTATTTT.

The count of this clone is one. The J gene is TRBJ1-2, the V gene TRBV19, with D maybe TRBD1 (6 bases). Trimming took 7 bases from V and 8 from J, leaving 23 bases between them. Germline V gives CDR1 LNHDA, CDR2 SQIVND (reference sequence). The CDR3 extends over 15 amino acids. This chain's CDR3 is CASTMVQQGGWGYTF. CDR3 nucleotides: TGTGCCAGTACCATGGTTCAACAGGGTGGTTGGGGCTACACCTTC.

The chain is built from TRBV19 and TRBJ2-4; a possible D gene is TRBD1 (5 bases). This CDR3 spans 16 amino acids. V lost 10 bases, J lost 0 bases, and 19 bases lay in between. CDR1 and CDR2 from the germline V gene are LNHDA and SQIVND (reference sequence). The DNA of the CDR3 is TGTGCCACCTCGGACGGACAAACGGTAGCCAAAAACATTCAGTACTTC. This encodes CATSDGQTVAKNIQYF.

A word on this clone: Distinct nucleotide sequences in the sample also encode this CDR3. This chain uses TRBV2 with TRBJ1-5; D is possibly TRBD1 (6 bases). V lost 6 bases and J 2 bases, leaving 14 bases between the germline ends. This CDR3 is 15 amino acids long. Germline loops: CDR1 SNHLY, CDR2 FYNNEI. CDR3 nucleotides: TGTGCCAGCAGGGACAGTGGGGGGGGCAATCAGCCCCAGCATTTT. This codes for CASRDSGGGNQPQHF.

The chain has TRBV29-1 and TRBJ1-2; 8 bases agree with TRBD1. The germline V gene has CDR1 SQVTM and CDR2 ANQGSEA. This CDR3 comprises 15 residues. V lost 0 bases to trimming and J lost 4 bases; unmatched junction nucleotides: 7. The CDR3 DNA reads as TGCAGCGTTGAAGATCAGGGGGCCAGGATCTATGGCTACACCTTC. Translation: CSVEDQGARIYGYTF.

V usage is TRBV5-5 and J usage is TRBJ2-1, with a possible D match to TRBD2 (5 bases). Between the trimmed V and J ends, which lost 3 bases and 8 bases, there was a span of 15 bases. Germline CDR1 and CDR2: SGHKS and YYEKEE (reference sequence). This CDR3 spans 14 amino acids. The CDR3 sequence is CASSSRVPRDEQFF. The DNA for the CDR3 is TGTGCCAGCAGCTCGAGGGTCCCACGGGATGAGCAGTTCTTC.

The chain uses TRBV27 and TRBJ1-5; possible D gene TRBD1, 5 bases. V dropped 0 bases and J dropped 3 bases, with 9 bases sitting between them. CDR3 length equals 15 residues. Germline V lookup: CDR1 MNHEY, CDR2 SMNVEV (reference sequence). The CDR3 DNA sequence: TGTGCCAGCAGTTTATCTTCAGGGCTCAATCAGCCCCAGCATTTT. Its protein product is CASSLSSGLNQPQHF.

This rearrangement joins TRBV7-8 to TRBJ2-7, with TRBD2 identical over 7 bases. V lost 5 bases, J lost 3 bases, and 4 bases stayed unmatched. Germline V gives CDR1 SGHVS, CDR2 FQNEAQ. This CDR3 spans 13 amino acids. The CDR3 reads CASSLREDYEQYF. For the CDR3, the DNA is TGTGCCAGCAGCCTCCGGGAGGACTACGAGCAGTACTTC. Together with reference TRBV7-8 and TRBJ2-7, the CDR3 gives the full variable domain: GAGVSQSPRYKVAKRGQDVALRCDPISGHVSLFWYQQALGQGPEFLTYFQNEAQLDKSGLPSDRFFAERPEGSVSTLKIQRTQQEDSAVYLCASSLREDYEQYFGPGTRLTVT.

The rearrangement links TRBV19 to TRBJ2-5, with 7 bases that match TRBD1. Germline V gene data show CDR1 as LNHDA and CDR2 as SQIVND (reference sequence). The CDR3 runs 17 residues. Trimming at V came to 3 bases and at J to 2 bases, leaving 12 bases not matched to a gene. CDR3 protein: CASSMGRDSLLQETQYF. In nucleotides, the CDR3 is TGTGCCAGTAGTATGGGCCGGGACAGCCTACTTCAAGAGACCCAGTACTTC.

The chain employs TRBV2 and TRBJ1-4; 8 nucleotides match TRBD1. V shed 2 bases, J shed 10 bases, and the junction held 12 bases outside the gene matches. Germline V gene lookup returns CDR1 SNHLY and CDR2 FYNNEI. The CDR3 sequence is 16 residues long. CDR3 sequence: CASSEPLTGVSGKLFF. In DNA form, the CDR3 reads TGTGCCAGCAGTGAACCCTTGACAGGGGTCTCTGGAAAACTGTTTTTT.